The 14 T cell receptor beta chains in this list originate from one sample, sequenced in a study of CD8+ T cells in alopecia areata. Extracted from the samples, RNA was reverse transcribed into cDNA to serve as the sequencing template. TCRdb's table, derived via immunoSEQ multiplex PCR, lists solely in-frame clones and lacks some. The table has about 97,000 clones, approximately 42% seen once. The sequenced sample was CD4+ T cells sorted from blood. These receptors were collected from a human donor with alopecia areata.

This clone was observed a few times. DNA for the CDR3: TGTGCCAGTATCCCGGGACAGGGGGCGAACACCGGGGAGCTGTTTTTT. Translation: CASIPGQGANTGELFF. V is TRBV19 and J is TRBJ2-2; 11 positions agree with TRBD1. Losses at the gene ends were 7 bases for V and 0 bases for J; bases not matched to a gene: 4. Germline loops: CDR1 LNHDA, CDR2 SQIVND (reference sequence). CDR3 length equals 16 residues.

The chain combines TRBV10-3 with TRBJ2-3; 7 bases agree with TRBD2. The CDR3 runs 15 residues. The germline gives CDR1 ENHRY, CDR2 SYGVKD. V lost 10 bases, J lost 2 bases, and 12 bases stayed unmatched. CDR3 sequence reads: CATRDERGNTDTQYF. In nucleotides, the CDR3 is TGTGCCACACGTGATGAGCGGGGAAACACAGATACGCAGTATTTT.

This clone has just a few counts. J is TRBJ2-3 and V is TRBV5-4; D unresolved. V was shortened by 2 bases and J by 2 bases, with 3 bases between the two germline ends. The CDR3 spans 12 residues. Germline CDR1 reads SGHNT; CDR2 reads YYREEE (reference sequence). In DNA, the CDR3 is TGTGCCAGCAGCTTACACACAGATACGCAGTATTTT. Translation: CASSLHTDTQYF. The full variable domain, its missing parts supplied by reference TRBV5-4 and TRBJ2-3, is ETGVTQSPTHLIKTRGQQVTLRCSSQSGHNTVSWYQQALGQGPQFIFQYYREEENGRGNFPPRFSGLQFPNYSSELNVNALELDDSALYLCASSLHTDTQYFGPGTRLTVL.

V gene TRBV30 combines with J gene TRBJ2-7; 8 positions match TRBD2. V lost 1 base to trimming and J lost 5 bases; unmatched junction nucleotides: 13. Germline CDR1 is GTSNPN and CDR2 is SVGIG (reference sequence). The CDR3 consists of 16 residues. CDR3: CAWSAGSGVTRDEQYF. The CDR3 nucleotides are TGTGCCTGGAGTGCCGGTAGCGGGGTCACGCGGGACGAGCAGTACTTC.

The rearrangement uses TRBV7-8 and TRBJ2-2; 10 nucleotides line up with TRBD2. V was pared by 5 bases and J by 5 bases, with 5 bases of the junction left unmatched. CDR1 and CDR2 from the germline V gene are SGHVS and FQNEAQ. CDR3 size: 15 residues. The CDR3 DNA sequence: TGTGCCAGCAGCGGGAGCGGGGGGGCGACCGGGGAGCTGTTTTTT. Its translation: CASSGSGGATGELFF.

This clone was detected only once. The rearrangement uses TRBV11-2 and TRBJ2-7, with D uncertain. V was cut by 5 bases and J by 7 bases, with 18 bases left in between. Germline assignment: CDR1 SGHAT and CDR2 FQNNGV. The CDR3 covers 14 residues. Here the CDR3 DNA reads TGTGCCAGCAGCCCAGCTGCCCTACGAAGGGAGCAGTACTTC. It is translated as CASSPAALRREQYF.

This clone was seen more than once but under ten times. The chain joins TRBV7-9 to TRBJ1-2, with D tentatively TRBD1 (5 bases). Per germline, CDR1 SEHNR and CDR2 FQNEAQ (reference sequence). This CDR3 has 13 amino acids. The V end was cut by 5 bases, the J end by 2 bases, with 9 bases between. The CDR3 is CASSERQNYGYTF. The CDR3 DNA is TGTGCCAGCAGCGAGAGACAGAACTATGGCTACACCTTC.

The V call is TRBV18, the J call TRBJ1-1; D is possibly TRBD1 (6 bases). This CDR3 is 14 amino acids long. Germline V lookup: CDR1 KGHSH, CDR2 LQKENI. V was pared by 2 bases and J by 5 bases, with 12 bases between. The CDR3 reads CASSPIQGSTEAFF. CDR3 sequence (DNA): TGTGCCAGCTCACCAATCCAGGGGAGTACTGAAGCTTTCTTT. Full variable domain (missing parts from reference TRBV18 and TRBJ1-1): NAGVMQNPRHLVRRRGQEARLRCSPMKGHSHVYWYRQLPEEGLKFMVYLQKENIIDESGMPKERFSAEFPKEGPSILRIQQVVRGDSAAYFCASSPIQGSTEAFFGQGTRLTVV.

J is TRBJ2-6 and V is TRBV29-1; D gene unclear. This CDR3 is 17 amino acids long. Trimming removed 0 bases from V and 1 base from J, with 13 bases in between. Germline V gene lookup returns CDR1 SQVTM and CDR2 ANQGSEA. The CDR3: CSVEDTGFESGANVLTF. The CDR3 coding sequence is TGCAGCGTTGAAGATACGGGTTTTGAGTCTGGGGCCAACGTCCTGACTTTC.

This clone has a handful of counts. The chain carries TRBV28 and TRBJ1-5, with 7 bases identical to TRBD1. This CDR3 has 15 amino acids. Unmatched junction bases numbered 7, after V lost 4 bases and J lost 4 bases. From germline, CDR1 is MDHEN and CDR2 SYDVKM. The CDR3 nucleotides are TGTGCCAGCAGTTGGAAGGGGGCTTATAATCAGCCCCAGCATTTT. Translated: CASSWKGAYNQPQHF.

This clone was seen a few times. The genes are TRBV5-4 and TRBJ2-3; D call uncertain. Germline-derived CDR1 and CDR2 are SGHNT and YYREEE (reference sequence). V gave up 1 base and J gave up 1 base, with 10 bases separating them. The length of the CDR3 is 15 residues. CDR3 protein: CASSLNQIGTDTQYF. CDR3 bases: TGTGCCAGCAGCTTGAACCAGATAGGCACAGATACGCAGTATTTT. The full variable domain, its missing parts supplied by reference TRBV5-4 and TRBJ2-3, is ETGVTQSPTHLIKTRGQQVTLRCSSQSGHNTVSWYQQALGQGPQFIFQYYREEENGRGNFPPRFSGLQFPNYSSELNVNALELDDSALYLCASSLNQIGTDTQYFGPGTRLTVL.

V and J are TRBV6-5 and TRBJ2-1; 12 nucleotides match TRBD2. Germline CDR1 is MNHEY and CDR2 is SVGAGI. The V gene end was trimmed by 6 bases and the J gene end by 0 bases; junction bases not matched to a gene: 0. The CDR3 is 15 amino acids. The CDR3 loop reads CASRTSGSSYNEQFF. The CDR3 region has the DNA TGTGCCAGCAGGACTAGCGGGAGCTCCTACAATGAGCAGTTCTTC.

This rearrangement joins TRBV18 to TRBJ2-3, with 7 bases that match TRBD1. The CDR3 spans 14 residues. Germline CDR1 reads KGHSH; CDR2 reads LQKENI. After removal of 1 base from V and 2 bases from J, the junction contained 0 bases not matched to a gene. CDR3 sequence (DNA): TGTGCCAGCTCACCACAGGGGGCCACAGATACGCAGTATTTT. Residues: CASSPQGATDTQYF.

The chain has TRBV28 and TRBJ2-7, with D possibly TRBD2 on 6 matching bases. The CDR3 has 14 amino acids. The germline V gene has CDR1 MDHEN and CDR2 SYDVKM. V was pared by 5 bases and J by 2 bases, with 13 bases between. CDR3 protein: CASSRSGGAYEQYF. In DNA, the CDR3 is TGTGCCAGCAGTCGGAGCGGAGGGGCCTACGAGCAGTACTTC.